This record concerns one T cell receptor (beta chain) sequence. Trimming shortened V by 5 bases and J by 0 bases, and 8 bases separated the two germline ends. The CDR3 contains 14 residues. CDR1 and CDR2 from the germline V gene are MNHEY and SVGAGI. This sample is part of a study of blood T cell repertoires in COVID-19. Across the whole study: Italy, Spain and the United States were the sources of the convalescent and acute COVID-19 samples.

The method was immunoSEQ multiplex PCR; TCRdb's version includes in-frame clones alone and lacks a portion of them. The data contain 180,000 or so clones, roughly 88% of them seen just once; the ten biggest clones take up 10% to 15%. The sequence was obtained from a woman in her sixties who had recovered from COVID-19. The sample consisted of PBMCs or T cells enriched from blood (not recorded which). This chain links TRBV6-5 with TRBJ1-5; D gene ambiguous. The CDR3 nucleotides are TGTGCCAGCAGTACGGGGAATAGCAATCAGCCCCAGCATTTT. Its protein is CASSTGNSNQPQHF.